The rows below give T cell receptor beta chains drawn from one sample of a study of identical twins. TCRdb reprocessed the 5' RACE reads with MiXCR, giving one entry per CDR3 protein. The sample consists of hundreds of thousands of distinct CDR3 sequences, 9% to 15% of them appearing once. The sample was also reused in another study, on yellow fever vaccine responses in identical twins.

Sequenced material: PBMCs. The receptors were sampled from a woman aged 18-30 years in good health. Each CDR3 is given with its conserved first and last residue. D genes are given only for firm matches. Clone size is stated in some rows and not others, as once, few, many or a class when expanded.

V gene	clone size	J gene	D gene	CDR3 DNA	CDR3 protein
TRBV4-1	many	TRBJ1-2	-	TGCGCCAGCAGCCAAGGCCCCGAATATGGCTACACCTTC	CASSQGPEYGYTF
TRBV6-1	many	TRBJ2-1	-	TGTGCCAGCAGAGGGGGGATCTACAATGAGCAGTTCTTC	CASRGGIYNEQFF
TRBV20-1	-	TRBJ2-7	-	TGCAGTGCTGAGCTAGGGCCCCGGGGAGAGCAGTACTTC	CSAELGPRGEQYF
TRBV27	-	TRBJ2-3	TRBD2	TGTGCCAGCAGTTTCCCCGGACTAGGAGCAGATACGCAGTATTTT	CASSFPGLGADTQYF
TRBV7-7	-	TRBJ2-5	TRBD2	TGTGCCAGCAGCGCTACACCGGGACTAGCGGGGGAGACCCAGTACTTC	CASSATPGLAGETQYF
TRBV7-3	-	TRBJ2-3	TRBD1	TGTGCCAGCAGCCCAAGCGGACAGGGATCAGATACGCAGTATTTT	CASSPSGQGSDTQYF
TRBV15	many	TRBJ2-2	-	TGTGCCACCAGCAGCCCCAGGAACACCGGGGAGCTGTTTTTT	CATSSPRNTGELFF
TRBV3-1	few	TRBJ2-7	-	TGTGCCAGCAGCCAAGGATTCGGGTACGAGCAGTACTTC	CASSQGFGYEQYF
TRBV20-1	-	TRBJ2-7	-	TGCAGTGCTAGAGATGTTGAGGGAGGTTCCCACTACGAGCAGTACTTC	CSARDVEGGSHYEQYF
TRBV28	few	TRBJ1-1	TRBD1	TGTGCCAGCAGCTGGGACAGCCTGAACACTGAAGCTTTCTTT	CASSWDSLNTEAFF
TRBV19	once	TRBJ1-1	-	TGTGCCAGTATTAGACGGAGAGGGAACACTGAAGCTTTCTTT	CASIRRRGNTEAFF
TRBV5-1	few	TRBJ2-6	-	TGCGCCAGCAGCTTGGGGGACCACTCTGGGGCCAACGTCCTGACTTTC	CASSLGDHSGANVLTF
TRBV20-1	few	TRBJ2-7	TRBD2	TGCAGTGCTAGAGGGGGTAGCGGGAGCTCCTACGAGCAGTACTTC	CSARGGSGSSYEQYF
TRBV27	-	TRBJ2-5	-	TGTGCCAGCAGTTTGGAAGGCGGTGGAAAACAAGAGACCCAGTACTTC	CASSLEGGGKQETQYF
TRBV6-4	many	TRBJ2-3	TRBD2	TGTGCCAGCAGTCGAAGCGGGGGGGCAGATACGCAGTATTTT	CASSRSGGADTQYF
TRBV10-3	few	TRBJ1-6	-	TGTGCCATCTGGGGTAGTTATAATTCACCCCTCCACTTT	CAIWGSYNSPLHF
TRBV12-5	few	TRBJ1-4	-	TGTGCTAGTGGTTTGGGAGCCGGCAGACTTGCAACTAATGAAAAACTGTTTTTT	CASGLGAGRLATNEKLFF
TRBV27	-	TRBJ2-1	TRBD1	TGTGCCAGCAGTTTACTCTCGACAGGGACCACCTACAATGAGCAGTTCTTC	CASSLLSTGTTYNEQFF
TRBV6-1	-	TRBJ1-5	-	TGTGCCAGCCAAAGGGCGGGACAGCCCCAGCATTTT	CASQRAGQPQHF
TRBV28	few	TRBJ2-2	TRBD1	TGTGCCAGCAGTTCTTACAGGGGGGAGACCGGGGAGCTGTTTTTT	CASSSYRGETGELFF
TRBV7-2	-	TRBJ2-7	TRBD2	TGTGCCAGCAGCACTCGACTAGCGCCCTACGAGCAGTACTTC	CASSTRLAPYEQYF
TRBV4-2	-	TRBJ1-1	-	TGTGCCAGCAGCCAAGATTTCGGGCCTGAAGCTTTCTTT	CASSQDFGPEAFF
TRBV7-2	-	TRBJ2-3	TRBD2	TGTGCCAGCAGCTCAGACGGGGGGGCAAGTACGCAGTATTTT	CASSSDGGASTQYF
TRBV7-9	few	TRBJ2-3	-	TGTGCCAGCAGCTTAGAGGCTGCCTCCTATGTCACAGATACGCAGTATTTT	CASSLEAASYVTDTQYF
TRBV5-5	-	TRBJ2-4	TRBD1	TGTGCCAGCAGCTTGGGCCGGGACAGGGTTAAAAACATTCAGTACTTC	CASSLGRDRVKNIQYF
TRBV6-1	-	TRBJ2-2	-	TGTGCCAGCAGGCCCCGACAGGAGACGAACACCGGGGAGCTGTTTTTT	CASRPRQETNTGELFF
TRBV25-1	many	TRBJ1-1	TRBD1	TGTGCCAGCAGTTGGACAGGGACCGGGACTGAAGCTTTCTTT	CASSWTGTGTEAFF
TRBV3-1	few	TRBJ1-2	-	TGTGCCAGCAGCCCCCAAGGGGTGGTTCTCTATGGCTACACCTTC	CASSPQGVVLYGYTF
TRBV3-1	-	TRBJ2-1	TRBD2	TGTGCCAGCAGCCAAGAAGGGACTACGTTTGAGCAGTTCTTC	CASSQEGTTFEQFF
TRBV20-1	few	TRBJ2-1	TRBD2	TGCAGTGCTAGAGAGAGACTAGCGACGGAGTTCGAGCAGTTCTTC	CSARERLATEFEQFF
TRBV11-1	-	TRBJ1-1	TRBD1	TGTGCCAGCAGCTCTGGACAGGTTTTCATGAACACTGAAGCTTTCTTT	CASSSGQVFMNTEAFF
TRBV4-1	once	TRBJ2-6	-	TGCGCCAGCAGCCACGCACAGGGTGATGGGGCCAACGTCCTGACTTTC	CASSHAQGDGANVLTF
TRBV14	-	TRBJ2-3	-	TGTGCCAGCAGCCCCTTAGCGGAAAATACCAATACGCAGTATTTT	CASSPLAENTNTQYF
TRBV5-1	many	TRBJ2-1	-	TGCGCCAGCAGCTTGGTTGCTAGCTCCTACAATGAGCAGTTCTTC	CASSLVASSYNEQFF
TRBV10-3	many	TRBJ2-3	-	TGTGCCATCAGCGGCGGCACAGATACGCAGTATTTT	CAISGGTDTQYF
TRBV7-8	many	TRBJ2-2	TRBD1	TGTGCCAGCAGCCCTAGGACAGGGCGAACCGGGGAGCTGTTTTTT	CASSPRTGRTGELFF
TRBV2	-	TRBJ2-5	-	TGTGCCAGCAAGCGACAAGAGACCCAGTACTTC	CASKRQETQYF
TRBV20-1	many	TRBJ2-5	-	TGCAGTGCTAGATCTCTGGCCGGGGAGGTAGAGACCCAGTACTTC	CSARSLAGEVETQYF
TRBV2	many	TRBJ1-4	TRBD1	TGTGCCACGGGACAGAGCAATGAAAAACTGTTTTTT	CATGQSNEKLFF
TRBV4-2	-	TRBJ2-5	-	TGTGCCAGCAGCCAAGGATTAGATGGGGGGGAGACCCAGTACTTC	CASSQGLDGGETQYF
TRBV4-1	few	TRBJ2-3	TRBD2	TGCGCCAGCAGCCAAGGCGCAGCGGGAGCCCGAGATACGCAGTATTTT	CASSQGAAGARDTQYF
TRBV7-2	-	TRBJ2-1	TRBD2	TGTGCCAGCAGCCCCCAGCGGGAGTGGGGCAATGAGCAGTTCTTC	CASSPQREWGNEQFF
TRBV20-1	-	TRBJ2-1	TRBD2	TGCAGTGCTAGAGATCGGGCTAGCGGGGGGCTATATGAGCAGTTCTTC	CSARDRASGGLYEQFF
TRBV19	few	TRBJ2-1	-	TGTGCCAGTAGTAGGGGTAGCATGTCCTACAATGAGCAGTTCTTC	CASSRGSMSYNEQFF
TRBV12-3/TRBV12-4	many	TRBJ2-2	TRBD1	TGTGCCAGCAGTGACAGGGGGTTACGCACCGGGGAGCTGTTTTTT	CASSDRGLRTGELFF
TRBV6-5	many	TRBJ2-7	-	TGTGCCAGCAGTTCTTTGGCAGCACAGGCTACGAAGCAGTACTTC	CASSSLAAQATKQYF
TRBV4-1	many	TRBJ2-3	-	TGCGCCAGCAGCCAAATAATAGTTGCGCAGGATACGCAGTATTTT	CASSQIIVAQDTQYF
TRBV5-1	many	TRBJ2-1	TRBD1	TGCGCCAGCAGCATAACCCGGGACAGGACATACAATGAGCAGTTCTTC	CASSITRDRTYNEQFF
TRBV12-3/TRBV12-4	-	TRBJ1-2	TRBD1	TGTGCCAGCAGTTTAGCGGTCAGGGGGGTTTATGGCTACACCTTC	CASSLAVRGVYGYTF
TRBV5-1	many	TRBJ2-5	-	TGCGCCAGCAGCCGCGGCAGTCAAGAGACCCAGTACTTC	CASSRGSQETQYF
TRBV5-1	-	TRBJ1-1	-	TGCGCCAGCATGAATGAGGGTGGCCTGAACACTGAAGCTTTCTTT	CASMNEGGLNTEAFF
TRBV20-1	few	TRBJ2-5	TRBD2	TGCAGTGCTAGAGTCCCATTTCTAGCGGGGCAAGAGACCCAGTACTTC	CSARVPFLAGQETQYF
TRBV20-1	few	TRBJ2-1	TRBD2	TGCAGTGCCCAAAGGACTAGCGGGGCATACAATGAGCAGTTCTTC	CSAQRTSGAYNEQFF
TRBV5-1	-	TRBJ2-7	TRBD2	TGCGCCAGCAGCTTCGGAGTAGCGGGAACCTACGAGCAGTACTTC	CASSFGVAGTYEQYF
TRBV12-3/TRBV12-4	many	TRBJ2-1	-	TGTGCCAGCACTTATTACAATGAGCAGTTCTTC	CASTYYNEQFF
TRBV12-3/TRBV12-4	-	TRBJ2-6	-	TGTGCCTTCTGTTCTACCTCGGGACTTGGCTCTGGGGCCAACGTCCTGACTTTC	CAFCSTSGLGSGANVLTF
TRBV5-1	-	TRBJ2-5	-	TGCGCCAGCAGCCGAATCGGAGGCTTACAAGAGACCCAGTACTTC	CASSRIGGLQETQYF
TRBV29-1	few	TRBJ2-5	-	TGCAGCTACTCGTTGATGTCCCCAGGCGGCATCTTTGACCAAGAGACCCAGTACTTC	CSYSLMSPGGIFDQETQYF
TRBV25-1	-	TRBJ2-1	-	TGTGCCAGCAGTGAAAGGGACCTTGAGCAGTTCTTC	CASSERDLEQFF
TRBV4-1	-	TRBJ2-7	TRBD2	TGCGCCAGCAGCCAAGAAAGTTTGACTAGCGGGAGAGAAGGCTACGAGCAGTACTTC	CASSQESLTSGREGYEQYF